This T cell receptor beta chain is from a study of blood T cells in healthy people across ages (dated by TCRdb to the mid-2010s). With respect to the entire study: In model experiments, roughly one uniquely barcoded TCR beta cDNA molecule per two T cells was captured by template switching. The donors were split into four age groups: young (average about 16 years), middle-aged (nearly 40), aged (approximately 60) and long-lived (under 90). For two donors (one aged 18 to 29 and one aged 80 or older), the study analyzed two additional independent replicas of 1 million unique cDNA reads from the same blood draw. Using deep sequencing normalized with unique cDNA molecular identifiers, the study measured how TCR beta repertoire diversity changes with age. To avoid experimental bias, donors of different ages were distributed randomly across sequencing lanes.

The CDR3 has 15 amino acids, counting the end cysteine and phenylalanine. The retained sequence is limited to the CDR3, 45 bases, with the frame set at the first base. V is pared back by 2 bases and J by 2 bases, with 12 bases lying between the germline termini. CDR1 and CDR2 are read off the germline V gene as SNHLY and FYNNEI. The donors were roughly 40 Caucasian individuals from Russia, aged roughly 6 to 100 years, who were systemically healthy. Each donor gave 9.5 to 10 milliliters of peripheral blood, drawn into EDTA-treated Vacutainer tubes. PBMCs were isolated by Ficoll-Paque density-gradient centrifugation, with at least 6 million obtained per sample. Trizol reagent was used to extract total RNA from the PBMCs, yielding at least 5.5 micrograms per sample. For every donor, flow cytometry on a PBMC aliquot measured the percentage of naive CD45RAhigh/CD27high T cells. As for this clonotype: The target of this receptor is not known. No much larger clonotype is one base removed from it; base qualities were not supplied.

The method was 5' RACE. The run used an Illumina HiSeq 2500. A second PCR of roughly 6 to 11 cycles was performed with a sample-barcoded 5' primer and a J-beta primer mix. A unique molecular identifier was introduced onto each TCR beta cDNA molecule by a template-switch 5' adaptor carrying 12 random nucleotides. Each sample yielded at least 2.5 million CDR3-containing paired-end reads. First-strand cDNA synthesis was performed from all RNA using the Mint cDNA synthesis kit, with priming by a TRBC-specific oligonucleotide. After uracil-DNA glycosylase treatment, a first 18-cycle PCR used universal primers M1SS and BC2_uni_R on all cDNA. Under the source paper's analysis protocol: Each sample was normalized by randomly selecting 1 million high-quality reads, each carrying a distinct molecular identifier. Instead of being binned into consensus sequences, reads that shared molecular identifiers were thrown out. MiTCR, with a Q25 quality threshold and the strictest error-elimination algorithm, was used for CDR3 identification, clonotype clustering and error correction. A nonparametric unseen species model with Euler transformation was used to estimate a lower bound on total TCR beta diversity. TCRdb reworked the public reads: Q25 trimming with fastp, MiXCR clone assembly, productive beta chains retained. A single entry per CDR3 protein holds the most common genes and DNA from its merged rows. The V and J calls and clone size come from TCRdb's table, not from the authors' own analysis. Counted in this sample were roughly 1,500,000 distinct CDR3 sequences; almost 35% of them appeared once. 11% of the sample rests with the top ten.

General findings and caveats noted by the study authors: Since profiling was done on bulk unsorted PBMCs, naive and antigen-experienced compartments could not be conclusively compared. As age increased, observed TCR beta diversity per million T cells dropped in a roughly linear way, and a significant reduction was already evident by age roughly 36. Estimates of total diversity based on one million sequenced T cells were regarded as lower bounds and as underestimates. Observed TCR beta diversity correlated strongly with the percentage of naive T cells measured by flow cytometry. Compared with the aged group, the long-lived group had more naive CD4+ T cells, fewer expanded clones and increased TCR diversity, suggesting age selection. Because donor CMV infection status was unknown, age-related changes in expanded clonotypes were potentially confounded.

Material: blood. The sequence derives from a young woman in good health. This chain is built from TRBV2 and TRBJ2-5; TRBD1 is a possible D gene, resting on 6 matching bases. The CDR3 protein sequence reads: CASSEFGQLQETQYF. The DNA sequence is given as TGTGCCAGCAGTGAATTCGGACAGCTACAAGAGACCCAGTACTTC.